The following is a T cell receptor (beta chain) sequence with its context. This clonotype has a handful of counts. The antigen it recognizes is unknown. The input lacks base qualities; no much larger clone sits a single base away. Ophthalmopathy patients had moderately to severely active disease, Clinical Activity Score of at least 3, NOSPECS grade of at least 4, and duration under 3 months. Any patient with an uncontrolled infection, another autoimmune disease, pregnancy or lactation was excluded. Diagnoses were based on clinical symptoms, serum thyroxine and TRAb, thyroid ultrasound and orbital computed tomography. PBMCs were isolated from roughly 10 ml of fresh peripheral blood by Ficoll-Paque density gradient centrifugation. Total RNA was extracted with Trizol reagent, and quality was checked on an Agilent 2100 Bioanalyzer. TCR beta CDR3 regions were amplified from RNA transcripts. The first round of RT-PCR for the TCR CDR3 was performed with the HTBI primer set and the Qiagen OneStep RT-PCR kit. Libraries were constructed in a second round of multiplex PCR, after which size selection and purification were carried out. Paired-end sequencing of the libraries was performed with 100 bp reads on an Illumina HiSeq2000. The authors' pipeline ran thus. SOAPnuke was used to process the raw data, with reads discarded if the reads contained adapters or uncalled bases, had a mean Phred below 15, or lacked an exact constant-primer or identifier match. High-quality paired reads were merged with COPE v1.2.5, and unique nucleotide sequences were defined as clonotypes. Clonotypes were aligned to IMGT TRBV, TRBD and TRBJ reference segments using MiTCR v1.1. Only V-J combinations with frequency above 0.0001, covering roughly 99% of repertoires, were analysed. A TCS score was defined as the ratio between F50 (clonal expansion) and ExV (chaos), using BLOSUM62-based TCRdist between CDR3 peptides within each V-J. Welch's t-statistics and random forest reduced fewer than 550 V-J features to 13, which were used in a naive Bayes classifier (R e1071). Using fastp trimming at Q25 and MiXCR clonotype assembly, TCRdb reanalyzed the public sequencing data and kept in-frame beta chains. Merged by CDR3 protein, the rows form single entries marked with the most common genes and DNA. Clone size and V and J calls follow TCRdb, not the original study. The sample data list under 250,000 distinct CDR3 sequences, and around 25% of these were observed just once. The ten most abundant clones make up under 40% of the sample.

The sample comes from a study of T cells in Graves' hyperthyroidism and ophthalmopathy (dated by TCRdb to between 2018 and 2020). Broadly, across the study: Peripheral blood samples were taken at the time of initial diagnosis, prior to any treatment. To identify TCR V-J signatures that set the groups apart, the researchers used a discovery cohort of more than 95 patients, made up of roughly 45 with Graves' ophthalmopathy and about 55 with stable Graves' hyperthyroidism. Whether ophthalmopathy could be predicted prospectively was tested in an independent validation cohort made up of roughly 19 hyperthyroidism patients plus 17 patients who later progressed to ophthalmopathy. The 95 to 100 discovery patients were randomly split 7:3 into training and test sets. In several Graves' hyperthyroidism patients, the study also compared T-cell repertoires from thyroid tissue with T-cell repertoires from blood. Following sampling, methimazole starting at 30 mg daily was given to hyperthyroidism patients, and high-dose intravenous methylprednisolone was given to ophthalmopathy patients. According to the paper, TCR Vbeta CDR3 sequencing was carried out on 135 peripheral blood samples, which came from under 50 ophthalmopathy, some 73 hyperthyroidism and roughly 17 progressor patients.

Study-level results and caveats: A model built on a 13 V-J signature distinguished ophthalmopathy from stable hyperthyroidism, reaching 85% to 90% sensitivity and 81.08% specificity in cross-validation and 80%/75% in testing. In validation, the model predicted progression to ophthalmopathy a median of around six months before onset, with approximately 70% sensitivity and around 76% specificity. No statistical method was used to fix the sample size in advance, and group allocation was not hidden from the investigators. Blood samples also contained most of the expanded thyroid clonotypes (frequency above 0.001), which suggests that blood repertoires may reflect thyroid immune responses.

The germline V and J ends show losses of 1 base and 8 bases respectively, and no gene match explains 7 bases of the junction. From a lookup of the germline V gene (reference sequence), CDR1 and CDR2 are SEHNR and FQNEAQ. Including the terminal cysteine and phenylalanine, the CDR3 comprises 14 residues. The sequence is cut down to CDR3 DNA, 42 bases in frame from base 1. The rearrangement joined TRBV7-9 to TRBJ1-2; TRBD1 agrees with 7 junctional bases. This sequence originates from a woman between 40 and 55 years old with Graves' ophthalmopathy. Sequenced material: blood. The nucleotides read TGTGCCAGCAGCTTAGGACAGGGCACGTGGGGCTACACCTTC. It translates to CASSLGQGTWGYTF. When the CDR3 is completed using the reference TRBV7-9 and TRBJ1-2 genes on either side, the full variable domain is DTGVSQNPRHKITKRGQNVTFRCDPISEHNRLYWYRQTLGQGPEFLTYFQNEAQLEKSRLLSDRFSAERPKGSFSTLEIQRTEQGDSAMYLCASSLGQGTWGYTFGSGTRLTVV.